A single sample is the source of the 18 T cell receptor beta chains below, sequenced in a study of regulatory T cells in long-lasting Graves disease. As to time point: persistent/refractory GD, antithyroid drugs over 5 years with positive TRAb. From RNA extracted from PBMCs, the TCR library was made. Arm-PCR of CDR3 regions and iRepertoire HTBI primers were used to build TCR beta libraries. A single record per CDR3 protein comes from TCRdb applying MiXCR to the multiplex PCR reads. This sample carries roughly 360,000 distinct CDR3 sequences, approximately 25% of them seen once, and the ten largest clones take approximately 27%. The sample consisted of peripheral blood mononuclear cells (PBMCs), taken when the disease was refractory, from a patient treated with antithyroid drugs. These receptors originate from a woman aged 40 to 55 with Graves disease.

The sample holds a few counts of this clonotype. The chain combines TRBV5-1 with TRBJ2-5, with a possible D match to TRBD2 (6 bases). This CDR3 has 16 amino acids. Germline V lookup: CDR1 SGHRS, CDR2 YFSETQ. V was clipped by 1 base and J by 2 bases, with 15 bases between them. CDR3: CASSLYWRAQQETQYF. CDR3 sequence (DNA): TGCGCCAGCAGCTTGTATTGGAGGGCCCAGCAAGAGACCCAGTACTTC.

The chain joins TRBV11-2 to TRBJ2-2; D not certain. The CDR3 consists of 16 residues. V lost 7 bases to trimming and J lost 0 bases, with 15 bases between them. Germline V gene lookup returns CDR1 SGHAT and CDR2 FQNNGV. CDR3: CASTRYRTANTGELFF. CDR3 nucleotide sequence: TGTGCCAGCACCAGGTATAGGACGGCGAACACCGGGGAGCTGTTTTTT.

This clonotype was observed a handful of times. V gene TRBV5-1 combines with J gene TRBJ1-4; 9 bases line up with TRBD1. The CDR3 covers 14 residues. The germline V gene has CDR1 SGHRS and CDR2 YFSETQ. V was clipped by 5 bases and J by 7 bases; unmatched bases: 6. The CDR3 nucleotides are TGCGCCAGCAGACCCGGGACAGGGTCTGAAAAACTGTTTTTT. Its translation is CASRPGTGSEKLFF.

This clonotype was seen many times. J is TRBJ2-7 and V is TRBV2, with D uncertain. This CDR3 region has 15 residues. Trimming left V 2 bases short and J 1 base short, with 12 bases between. Germline V gene sequence: CDR1 SNHLY, CDR2 FYNNEI. The CDR3 nucleotides read TGTGCCAGCAGTGAACAGATTCCCCGATCCTACGAGCAGTACTTC. Translation: CASSEQIPRSYEQYF.

Ten or more counts support this clonotype. The chain uses TRBV5-1 and TRBJ1-1; D remains ambiguous. From germline, CDR1 is SGHRS and CDR2 YFSETQ. The CDR3 totals 11 residues. Trimming shortened V by 4 bases and J by 8 bases, and 9 bases separated the two germline ends. DNA of the CDR3: TGCGCCAGCAGCGATAGACAAGAAGCTTTCTTT. Protein product: CASSDRQEAFF.

The chain employs TRBV20-1 and TRBJ2-5; D may correspond to TRBD1 or TRBD2 (6 bases each). The CDR3 covers 13 residues. Germline-derived CDR1 and CDR2 are DFQATT and SNEGSKA (reference sequence). V lost 2 bases to trimming and J lost 3 bases, with 10 bases between them. The CDR3 here is CSARQGRKETQYF. For the CDR3, the DNA is TGCAGTGCTAGACAGGGGAGGAAAGAGACCCAGTACTTC.

The chain is built from TRBV6-5 and TRBJ2-2; D is uncertain. Germline-derived CDR1 and CDR2 are MNHEY and SVGAGI. CDR3 size: 13 residues. Trimming cost V 4 bases and J 6 bases, with 9 bases left between them. The CDR3 loop reads CASSWEDPGELFF. CDR3 DNA sequence: TGTGCCAGCAGTTGGGAAGACCCCGGGGAGCTGTTTTTT.

The V and J genes are TRBV29-1 and TRBJ2-1; no clear D. CDR1 is SQVTM and CDR2 is ANQGSEA in the germline V gene. The CDR3 covers 11 residues. The V gene lost 7 bases and the J gene lost 5 bases, with 9 bases spanning the gap. CDR3 protein: CSAEGNNEQFF. Here the CDR3 DNA reads TGCAGCGCCGAAGGGAACAATGAGCAGTTCTTC.

The table lists this clonotype with many counts. V and J are TRBV20-1 and TRBJ2-2; D is perhaps TRBD1 (6 bases). This CDR3 comprises 11 residues. Trimming took off 4 bases at V and 10 bases at J, with 10 bases between the two ends. Looked up from germline, CDR1 is DFQATT and CDR2 is SNEGSKA (reference sequence). The CDR3 DNA sequence: TGCAGTGCTATCCGGGACACGGAGCTGTTTTTT. Protein product: CSAIRDTELFF.

This clonotype was seen repeatedly, ten times or more. The chain employs TRBV12-3 or TRBV12-4 and TRBJ2-7; a weak D match, TRBD2 (6 bases). This CDR3 is 14 amino acids long. The germline V and J ends were trimmed by 2 bases and 7 bases, with 15 bases remaining between them. The chain's CDR3 is CASSLWQRLGEQYF. CDR3 bases: TGTGCCAGCAGTTTATGGCAGAGACTAGGGGAGCAGTACTTC.

This clonotype has at least ten counts. The chain carries TRBV13 and TRBJ1-1; D ambiguous. The germline V gene has CDR1 PRHDT and CDR2 FYEKMQ (reference sequence). CDR3 size: 14 residues. Trimming pared 6 bases from V and 0 bases from J, leaving 11 bases between. This CDR3 is CASSFNLMNTEAFF. The CDR3 DNA reads TGTGCCAGCAGTTTCAACCTCATGAACACTGAAGCTTTCTTT. The whole variable domain, remainder taken from reference TRBV13 and TRBJ1-1, is AAGVIQSPRHLIKEKRETATLKCYPIPRHDTVYWYQQGPGQDPQFLISFYEKMQSDKGSIPDRFSAQQFSDYHSELNMSSLELGDSALYFCASSFNLMNTEAFFGQGTRLTVV.

The chain has TRBV2 and TRBJ1-1; D is unresolved. The ends were cut back, 4 bases at V and 3 bases at J, with 6 bases in the middle. This CDR3 spans 12 amino acids. Germline assignment: CDR1 SNHLY and CDR2 FYNNEI. As DNA, the CDR3 is TGTGCCAGCAGTGCATCGGACACTGAAGCTTTCTTT. Amino acids: CASSASDTEAFF.

This clonotype was recorded many times. The gene calls are TRBV12-5 and TRBJ2-7; 7 bases are a match to TRBD2. Per the germline V gene, CDR1 is LGHNT and CDR2 is FRNRAP. This CDR3 comprises 16 residues. V gave up 7 bases and J gave up 4 bases; unmatched junction bases: 16. The CDR3 here is CASVTCGSGFNYEQYF. The CDR3 DNA is TGTGCTAGTGTCACCTGCGGGAGCGGATTTAATTACGAGCAGTACTTC.

V is TRBV7-8 and J is TRBJ1-1; 8 bases match TRBD1. The CDR3 has 13 residues. Germline CDR1 is SGHVS and CDR2 is FQNEAQ. V dropped 3 bases and J dropped 12; count of bases not matched to a gene: 9. The CDR3 DNA reads TGTGCCAGCAGCTTCCGGGACAGGTCGGTTTCTTTCTTT. Protein sequence: CASSFRDRSVSFF.

This clonotype turned up a few times. This sequence joins TRBV13 and TRBJ1-4, with D perhaps matching TRBD1 (5 bases). This CDR3 has 15 amino acids. Germline CDR1 PRHDT, CDR2 FYEKMQ (reference sequence). V lost 1 base to trimming and J lost 8 bases, with 14 bases between them. The CDR3 region is CASSLETGLEEKLFF. The CDR3 DNA follows: TGTGCCAGCAGCTTAGAAACGGGGCTAGAGGAAAAACTGTTTTTT.

The V and J genes are TRBV9 and TRBJ1-4, with D unresolved. From germline, CDR1 is SGDLS and CDR2 YYNGEE. With 2 bases removed from V and 4 bases from J, the gap between germline ends came to 12 bases. The CDR3 covers 15 residues. As DNA, the CDR3 is TGTGCCAGCAGCGTTGAGACCGGCGTTAATGAAAAACTGTTTTTT. This codes for CASSVETGVNEKLFF.

The chain links TRBV19 to TRBJ1-2, with TRBD1 as a possible D gene (5 bases). Per germline, CDR1 LNHDA and CDR2 SQIVND (reference sequence). Trimming took 8 bases from V and 6 from J, leaving 10 bases between them. The CDR3 is made up of 11 amino acids. CDR3 in DNA: TGTGCCAGTCGATTCAGGGATGGCTACACCTTC. Its translation: CASRFRDGYTF.

This clonotype was detected many times. This chain links TRBV2 with TRBJ1-2; 9 nucleotides match TRBD1. This CDR3 has 15 residues. CDR1 SNHLY and CDR2 FYNNEI come from the germline V gene. The V segment lost 5 bases and the J segment 4 bases; nucleotides outside the gene matches: 8. This CDR3 is CASSSPGTGTYGYTF. Here the CDR3 DNA reads TGTGCCAGCAGTTCCCCCGGGACAGGGACCTATGGCTACACCTTC.